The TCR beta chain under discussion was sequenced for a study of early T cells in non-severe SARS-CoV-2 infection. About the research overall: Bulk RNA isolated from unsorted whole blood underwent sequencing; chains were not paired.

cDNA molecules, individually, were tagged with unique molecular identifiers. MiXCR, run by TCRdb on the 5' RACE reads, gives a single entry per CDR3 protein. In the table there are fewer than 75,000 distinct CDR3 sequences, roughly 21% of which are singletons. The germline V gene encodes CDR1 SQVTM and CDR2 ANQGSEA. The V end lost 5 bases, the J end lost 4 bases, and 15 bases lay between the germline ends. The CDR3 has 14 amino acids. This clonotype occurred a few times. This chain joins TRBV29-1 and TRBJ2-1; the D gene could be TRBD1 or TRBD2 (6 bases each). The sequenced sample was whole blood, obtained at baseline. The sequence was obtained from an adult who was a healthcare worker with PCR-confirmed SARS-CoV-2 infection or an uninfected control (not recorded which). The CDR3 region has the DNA TGCAGCGTTATTGGGGGGCTCGTTTACAATGAGCAGTTCTTC. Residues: CSVIGGLVYNEQFF.